These 6 T cell receptor beta chains share one sample of origin, sequenced in a study of blood T cell repertoires in COVID-19. Profiled with immunoSEQ multiplex PCR; TCRdb holds only in-frame clones, not every one. Here the sample spans a few hundred thousand clones, roughly four fifths being singletons. The sample was PBMCs or T cells enriched from blood (not recorded which). The receptors stem from a man in his fifties who had recovered from COVID-19.

The J gene is TRBJ1-5, the V gene TRBV7-9; 8 bases are shared with TRBD1. CDR1 and CDR2 from the germline V gene are SEHNR and FQNEAQ (reference sequence). The J segment lost 0 bases and the V segment lost 5 bases, leaving 3 bases of the junction unmatched. The CDR3 is made up of 15 amino acids. CDR3 DNA: TGTGCCAGCAGCCAGGGGGCGGATAGCAATCAGCCCCAGCATTTT. This sequence encodes CASSQGADSNQPQHF.

This rearrangement joins TRBV19 to TRBJ1-1; D is perhaps TRBD1 (5 bases). The ends were cut back, 6 bases at V and 1 base at J, with 15 bases in the middle. The CDR3 runs 15 residues. Per germline, CDR1 LNHDA and CDR2 SQIVND (reference sequence). The CDR3 DNA reads as TGTGCCAGTAGAGCTCCAGGGAATCCGAACACTGAAGCTTTCTTT. It is translated as CASRAPGNPNTEAFF.

This rearrangement joins TRBV9 to TRBJ2-1; TRBD2 might be the D (7 bases). Per germline, CDR1 SGDLS and CDR2 YYNGEE. V was clipped by 4 bases and J by 15 bases, with 23 bases between them. The CDR3 is made up of 14 amino acids. The CDR3 sequence is CASSPGSGDQGWFF. The CDR3 DNA is TGTGCCAGCAGCCCAGGCAGCGGGGACCAGGGGTGGTTCTTC.

V gene TRBV29-1 combines with J gene TRBJ2-1; 12 nucleotides agree with TRBD2. Germline loops: CDR1 SQVTM, CDR2 ANQGSEA. With 5 bases clipped from V and 0 bases from J, the junction kept 14 bases outside the gene matches. The CDR3 extends over 19 amino acids. The DNA for the CDR3 is TGCAGCGTTCCAAATCCGCTAGCGGGAGGGTTTAGCTCCTACAATGAGCAGTTCTTC. Protein: CSVPNPLAGGFSSYNEQFF.

The rearrangement uses TRBV10-3 and TRBJ1-6; TRBD1 might be the D (5 bases). The germline CDR1 and CDR2 sequences are ENHRY and SYGVKD. This CDR3 is 15 amino acids long. Trimming stripped 8 bases from V and 6 bases from J, with 17 bases between. The CDR3: CAIRGEGIPNSPLHF. For the CDR3, the DNA is TGTGCCATCCGGGGGGAGGGTATTCCTAATTCACCCCTCCACTTT.

The chain employs TRBV12-3 or TRBV12-4 and TRBJ1-2; a weak D match, TRBD1 (5 bases). Trimming removed 7 bases from V and 7 bases from J, with 13 bases in between. The CDR3 spans 12 residues. CDR3 sequence reads: CASTFPGGGYTF. The CDR3 nucleotides are TGTGCCAGCACCTTCCCGGGGGGTGGCTACACCTTC.